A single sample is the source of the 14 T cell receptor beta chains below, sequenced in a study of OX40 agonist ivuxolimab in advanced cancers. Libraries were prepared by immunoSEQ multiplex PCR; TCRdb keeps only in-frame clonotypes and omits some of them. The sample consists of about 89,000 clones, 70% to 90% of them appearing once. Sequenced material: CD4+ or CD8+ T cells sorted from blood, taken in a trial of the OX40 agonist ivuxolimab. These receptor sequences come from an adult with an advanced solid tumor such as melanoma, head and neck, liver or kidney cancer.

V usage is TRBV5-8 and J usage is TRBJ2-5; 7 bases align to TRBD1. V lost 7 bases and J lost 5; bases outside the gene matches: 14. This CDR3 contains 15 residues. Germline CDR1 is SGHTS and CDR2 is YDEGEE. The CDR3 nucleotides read TGTGCCAGCCTAACAAGACAGGGTTCAATGGAGACCCAGTACTTC. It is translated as CASLTRQGSMETQYF.

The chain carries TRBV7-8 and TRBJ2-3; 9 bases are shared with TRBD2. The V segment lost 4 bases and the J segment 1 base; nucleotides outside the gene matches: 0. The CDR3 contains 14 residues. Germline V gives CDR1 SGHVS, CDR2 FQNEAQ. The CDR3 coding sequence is TGTGCCAGCAGCTCTAGCGGGGGCACAGATACGCAGTATTTT. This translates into CASSSSGGTDTQYF.

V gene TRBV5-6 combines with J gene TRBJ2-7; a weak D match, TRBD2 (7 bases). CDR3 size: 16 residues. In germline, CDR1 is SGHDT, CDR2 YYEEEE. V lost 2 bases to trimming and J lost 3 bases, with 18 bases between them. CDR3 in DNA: TGTGCCAGCAGCTTCTTCGAGCCGGGGGGCAGCTACGAGCAGTACTTC. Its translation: CASSFFEPGGSYEQYF.

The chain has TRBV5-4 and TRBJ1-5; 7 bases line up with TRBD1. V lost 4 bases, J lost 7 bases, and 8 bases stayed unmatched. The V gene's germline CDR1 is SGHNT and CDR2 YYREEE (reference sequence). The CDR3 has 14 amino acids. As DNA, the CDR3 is TGTGCCAGCAGCCAGGGGGGGGTCGCCCAGCCCCAGCATTTT. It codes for CASSQGGVAQPQHF.

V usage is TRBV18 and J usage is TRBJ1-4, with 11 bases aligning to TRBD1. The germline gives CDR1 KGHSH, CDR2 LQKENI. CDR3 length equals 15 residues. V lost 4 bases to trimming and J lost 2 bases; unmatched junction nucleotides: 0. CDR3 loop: CASSRDRGTNEKLFF. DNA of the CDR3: TGTGCCAGCTCACGGGACAGGGGGACTAATGAAAAACTGTTTTTT.

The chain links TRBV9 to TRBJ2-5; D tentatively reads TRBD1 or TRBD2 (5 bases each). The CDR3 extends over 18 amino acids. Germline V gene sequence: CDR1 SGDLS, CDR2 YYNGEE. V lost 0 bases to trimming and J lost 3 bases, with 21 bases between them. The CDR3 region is CASSVGGSNLLGKETQYF. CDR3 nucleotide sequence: TGTGCCAGCAGCGTAGGGGGGAGCAACTTGCTGGGGAAAGAGACCCAGTACTTC.

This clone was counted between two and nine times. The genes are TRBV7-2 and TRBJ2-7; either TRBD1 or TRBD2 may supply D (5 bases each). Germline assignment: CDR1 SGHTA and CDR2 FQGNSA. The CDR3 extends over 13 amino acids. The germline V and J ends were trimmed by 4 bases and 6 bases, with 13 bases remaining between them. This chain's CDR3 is CASSSRVSGEQYF. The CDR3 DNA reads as TGTGCCAGCAGCTCCAGGGTAAGCGGCGAGCAGTACTTC.

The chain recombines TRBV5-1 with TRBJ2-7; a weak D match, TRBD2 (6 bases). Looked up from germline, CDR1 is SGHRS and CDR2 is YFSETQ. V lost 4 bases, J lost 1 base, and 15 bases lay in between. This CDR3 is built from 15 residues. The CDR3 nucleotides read TGCGCCAGCAGCGGAGTCGGGAGCCTATCCTACGAGCAGTACTTC. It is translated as CASSGVGSLSYEQYF.

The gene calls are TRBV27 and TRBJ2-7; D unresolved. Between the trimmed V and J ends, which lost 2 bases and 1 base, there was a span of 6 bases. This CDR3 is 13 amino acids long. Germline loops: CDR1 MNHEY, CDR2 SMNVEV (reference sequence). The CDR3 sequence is CASSLRVSYEQYF. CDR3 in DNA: TGTGCCAGCAGTTTAAGAGTATCCTACGAGCAGTACTTC.

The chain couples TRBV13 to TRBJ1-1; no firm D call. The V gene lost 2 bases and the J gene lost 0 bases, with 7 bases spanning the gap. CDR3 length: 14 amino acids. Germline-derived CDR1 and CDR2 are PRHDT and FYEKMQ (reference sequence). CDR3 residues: CASSLLSMNTEAFF. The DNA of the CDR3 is TGTGCCAGCAGCTTATTATCGATGAACACTGAAGCTTTCTTT.

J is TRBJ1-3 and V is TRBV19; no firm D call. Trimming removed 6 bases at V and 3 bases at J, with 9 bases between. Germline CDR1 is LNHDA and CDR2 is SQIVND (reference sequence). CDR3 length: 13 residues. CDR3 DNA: TGTGCCAGTAGGGAAAGTTTTGGAAACACCATATATTTT. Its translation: CASRESFGNTIYF.

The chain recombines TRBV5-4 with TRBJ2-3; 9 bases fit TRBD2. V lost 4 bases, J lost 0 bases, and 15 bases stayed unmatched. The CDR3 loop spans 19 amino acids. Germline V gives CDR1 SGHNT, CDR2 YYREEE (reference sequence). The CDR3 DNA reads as TGTGCCAGCAGCCGGAGCGGGGGGATATCACTGACTAGCACAGATACGCAGTATTTT. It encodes CASSRSGGISLTSTDTQYF. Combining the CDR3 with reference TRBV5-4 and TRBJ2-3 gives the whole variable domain ETGVTQSPTHLIKTRGQQVTLRCSSQSGHNTVSWYQQALGQGPQFIFQYYREEENGRGNFPPRFSGLQFPNYSSELNVNALELDDSALYLCASSRSGGISLTSTDTQYFGPGTRLTVL.

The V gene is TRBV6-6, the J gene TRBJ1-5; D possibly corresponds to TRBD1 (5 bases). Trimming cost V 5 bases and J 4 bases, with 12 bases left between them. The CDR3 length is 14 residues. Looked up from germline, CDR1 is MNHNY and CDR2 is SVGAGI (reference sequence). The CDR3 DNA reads TGTGCCAGCAGTGCCTCGACAGAAAATCAGCCCCAGCATTTT. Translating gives CASSASTENQPQHF.

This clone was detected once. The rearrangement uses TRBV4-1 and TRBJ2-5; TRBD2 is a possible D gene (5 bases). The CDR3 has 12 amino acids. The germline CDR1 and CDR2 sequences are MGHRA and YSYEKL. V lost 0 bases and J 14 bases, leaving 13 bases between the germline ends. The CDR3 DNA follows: TGCGCCAGCAGCCAAGAGCCGGGATCCGGTTACTTC. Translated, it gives CASSQEPGSGYF.